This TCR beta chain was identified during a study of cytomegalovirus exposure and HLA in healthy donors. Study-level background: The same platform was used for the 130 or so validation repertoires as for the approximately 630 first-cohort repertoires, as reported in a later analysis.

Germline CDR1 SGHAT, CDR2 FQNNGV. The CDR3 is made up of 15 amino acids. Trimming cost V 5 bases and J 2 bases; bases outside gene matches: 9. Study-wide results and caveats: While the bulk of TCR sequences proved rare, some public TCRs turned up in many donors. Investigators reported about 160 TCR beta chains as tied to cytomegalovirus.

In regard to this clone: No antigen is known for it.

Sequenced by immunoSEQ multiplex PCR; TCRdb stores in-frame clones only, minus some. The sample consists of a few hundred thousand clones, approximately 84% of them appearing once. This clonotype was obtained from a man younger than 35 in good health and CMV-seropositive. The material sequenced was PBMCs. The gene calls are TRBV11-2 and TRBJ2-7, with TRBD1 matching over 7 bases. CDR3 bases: TGTGCCAGCAGCGTAAACAGGGGATCGGCCTACGAGCAGTACTTC. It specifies CASSVNRGSAYEQYF.